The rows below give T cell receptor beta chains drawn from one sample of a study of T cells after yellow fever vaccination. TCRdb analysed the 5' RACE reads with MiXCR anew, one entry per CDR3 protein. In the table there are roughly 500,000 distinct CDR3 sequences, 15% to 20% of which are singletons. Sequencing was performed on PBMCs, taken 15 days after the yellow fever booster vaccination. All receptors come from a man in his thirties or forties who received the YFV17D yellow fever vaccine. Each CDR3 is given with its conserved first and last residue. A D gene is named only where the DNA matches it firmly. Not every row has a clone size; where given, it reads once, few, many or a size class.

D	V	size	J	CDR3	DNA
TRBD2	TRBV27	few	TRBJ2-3	CARVAGGHTDTQYF	TGTGCCAGGGTAGCGGGAGGACACACAGATACGCAGTATTTT
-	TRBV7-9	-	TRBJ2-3	CASSSSGGDTQYF	TGTGCCAGCAGTTCCTCAGGAGGGGATACGCAGTATTTT
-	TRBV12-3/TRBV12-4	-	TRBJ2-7	CASSLGDRLDYEQYF	TGTGCCAGCAGTTTGGGTGACAGACTTGACTACGAGCAGTACTTC
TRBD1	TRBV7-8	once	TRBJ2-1	CASSLATGQAVNEQFF	TGTGCCAGCAGCTTAGCGACAGGACAGGCCGTTAATGAGCAGTTCTTC
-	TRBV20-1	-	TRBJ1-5	CSAPRSEGQPQHF	TGCAGTGCTCCGAGATCGGAGGGACAGCCCCAGCATTTT
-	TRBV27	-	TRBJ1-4	CAAANIGSPGGKLFF	TGTGCCGCAGCGAACATCGGGTCCCCCGGGGGAAAACTGTTTTTT
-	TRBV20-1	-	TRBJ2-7	CSAGGTGLNYEPYF	TGCAGTGCTGGTGGTACCGGGCTGAACTACGAGCCGTACTTC
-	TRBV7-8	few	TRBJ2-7	CASSPRASFAEQYF	TGTGCCAGCAGCCCCCGGGCCTCCTTCGCCGAGCAGTACTTC
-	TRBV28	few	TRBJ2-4	CASSRPLAKNIQYF	TGTGCCAGCAGTCGACCACTAGCCAAAAACATTCAGTACTTC
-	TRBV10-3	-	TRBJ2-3	CAILDGTDTQYF	TGTGCCATCTTGGATGGGACAGATACGCAGTATTTT
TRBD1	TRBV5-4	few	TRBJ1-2	CASSYRGGDGYTF	TGTGCCAGCAGCTACAGGGGAGGAGACGGCTACACCTTC
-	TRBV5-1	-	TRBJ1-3	CASSLELQGSGNTIYF	TGCGCCAGCAGCTTGGAGTTACAGGGCTCTGGAAACACCATATATTTT
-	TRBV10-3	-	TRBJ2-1	CAIRDSEPYNEQFF	TGTGCCATCCGGGACTCAGAACCCTACAATGAGCAGTTCTTC
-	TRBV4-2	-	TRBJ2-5	CASSQAGGGSREETQYF	TGTGCCAGCAGCCAAGCCGGGGGCGGGAGCAGGGAAGAGACCCAGTACTTC
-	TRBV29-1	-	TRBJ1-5	CSARTGRGDQPQHF	TGCAGCGCCCGAACGGGGAGGGGGGATCAGCCCCAGCATTTT
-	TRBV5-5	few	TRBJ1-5	CASSATGNNQPQHF	TGTGCCAGCAGCGCCACAGGGAACAATCAGCCCCAGCATTTT
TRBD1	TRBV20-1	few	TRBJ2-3	CSADRVPFNTDTQYF	TGCAGTGCCGACAGGGTCCCTTTTAACACAGATACGCAGTATTTT
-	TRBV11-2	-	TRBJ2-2	CASSLDPTNTGELFF	TGTGCCAGCAGCTTAGACCCCACGAACACCGGGGAGCTGTTTTTT
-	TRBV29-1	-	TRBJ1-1	CSGQGLTEAFF	TGCAGCGGGCAGGGATTGACTGAAGCTTTCTTT
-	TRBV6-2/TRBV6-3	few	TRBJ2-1	CASSYVGSQSEQFF	TGTGCCAGCAGTTACGTGGGCAGCCAGAGTGAGCAGTTCTTC
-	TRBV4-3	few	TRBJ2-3	CASSQDLRPSSTDTQYF	TGCGCCAGCAGCCAAGATTTGCGGCCGTCTAGCACAGATACGCAGTATTTT